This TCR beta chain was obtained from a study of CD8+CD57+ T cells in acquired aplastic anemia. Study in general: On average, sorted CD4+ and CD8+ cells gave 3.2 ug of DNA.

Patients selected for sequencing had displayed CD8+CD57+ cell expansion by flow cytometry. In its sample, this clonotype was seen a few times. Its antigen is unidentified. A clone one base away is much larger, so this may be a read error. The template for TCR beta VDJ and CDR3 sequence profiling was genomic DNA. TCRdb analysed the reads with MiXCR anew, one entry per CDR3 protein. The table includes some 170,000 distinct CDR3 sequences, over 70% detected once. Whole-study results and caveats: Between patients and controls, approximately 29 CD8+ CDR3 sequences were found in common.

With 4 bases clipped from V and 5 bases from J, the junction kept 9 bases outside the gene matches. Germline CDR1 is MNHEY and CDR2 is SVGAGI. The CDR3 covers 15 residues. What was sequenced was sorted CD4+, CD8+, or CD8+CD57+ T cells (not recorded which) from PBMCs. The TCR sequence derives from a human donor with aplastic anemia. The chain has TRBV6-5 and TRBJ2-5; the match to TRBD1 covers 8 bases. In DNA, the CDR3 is TGTGCCAGCAGTTCGGCGACAGGGGAGTTGGAGACCCAGTACTTC. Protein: CASSSATGELETQYF.